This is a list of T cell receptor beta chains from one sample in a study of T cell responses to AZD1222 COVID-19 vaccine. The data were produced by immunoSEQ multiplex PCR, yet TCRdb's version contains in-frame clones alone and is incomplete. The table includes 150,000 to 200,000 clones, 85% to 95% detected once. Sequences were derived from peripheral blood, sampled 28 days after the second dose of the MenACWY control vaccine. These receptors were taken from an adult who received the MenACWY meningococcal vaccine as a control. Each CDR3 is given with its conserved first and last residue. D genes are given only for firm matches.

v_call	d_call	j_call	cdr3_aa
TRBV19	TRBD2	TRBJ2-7	CASSIGLAGYEQYF
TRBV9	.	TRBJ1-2	CASSVLGANYGYTF
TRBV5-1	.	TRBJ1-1	CASSLGTANTEAFF
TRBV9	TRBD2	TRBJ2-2	CASSATTNGGGFVGELFF
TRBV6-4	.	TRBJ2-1	CASSEGDPYNEQFF
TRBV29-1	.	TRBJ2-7	CSVLPATDYEQYF
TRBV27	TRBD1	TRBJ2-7	CASSSGQTYEQYF
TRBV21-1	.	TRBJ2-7	CASSKVSRLAGVLYEQYF
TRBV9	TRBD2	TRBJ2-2	CASSLISWGGRANTGELFF
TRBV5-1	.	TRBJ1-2	CASSLVKEYGYTF
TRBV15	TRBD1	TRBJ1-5	CATSEPAGGNQPQHF
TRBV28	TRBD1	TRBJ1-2	CASRGQGIILHGYTF
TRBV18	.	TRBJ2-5	CASSLIQQETQYF
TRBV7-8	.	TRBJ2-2	CASSLGYGTTGLNTGELFF
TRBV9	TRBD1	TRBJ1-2	CASSQQGYGYTF
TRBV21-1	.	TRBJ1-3	CASSPPAGYSGNTIYF
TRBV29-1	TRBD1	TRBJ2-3	CSGVGTVSTDTQYF
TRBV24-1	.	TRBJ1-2	CATSERDGYYGYTF
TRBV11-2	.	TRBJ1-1	CASSFRTGDEAFF
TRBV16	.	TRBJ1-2	CASSQSGANYGYTF
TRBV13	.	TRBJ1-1	CASSPPVREAFF
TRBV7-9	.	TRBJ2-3	CASSPAGSSTDTQYF
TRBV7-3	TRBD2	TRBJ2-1	CASSLPRGSGDEQFF
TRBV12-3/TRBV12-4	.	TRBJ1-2	CASKRGFGYTF
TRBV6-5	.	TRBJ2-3	CASSRGADTQYF
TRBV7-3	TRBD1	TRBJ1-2	CASSLTGQGHGYTF
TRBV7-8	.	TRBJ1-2	CASSLGLSLGGYTF